A single sample is the source of the 26 T cell receptor beta chains below, sequenced in a study of regulatory T cells in long-lasting Graves disease. Construction of the TCR beta libraries employed iRepertoire HTBI primers in conjunction with Arm-PCR of CDR3 regions. TCRdb independently ran MiXCR on the multiplex PCR reads; one entry per CDR3 protein. This sample has 400,000 or so distinct CDR3 sequences, with 23% found just once. This sample's time point: persistent/refractory GD, antithyroid drugs over 5 years with positive TRAb. RNA extracted from PBMCs served as the sequencing template. The sample was peripheral blood mononuclear cells (PBMCs), taken when the disease was refractory, from a patient treated with antithyroid drugs. These receptors were collected from a female donor with Graves disease.

This clonotype was seen more than once but under ten times. The genes are TRBV2 and TRBJ1-1, with D unclear. Germline loops: CDR1 SNHLY, CDR2 FYNNEI. The CDR3 length is 12 residues. Trimming removed 2 bases from V and 4 bases from J, with 5 bases in between. DNA of the CDR3: TGTGCCAGCAGTGAAAGGGTCACTGAAGCTTTCTTT. This sequence encodes CASSERVTEAFF.

The CDR3 coding sequence is TGTGCCTGGAGTGCCGAAATCTATAATTCACCCCTCCACTTT. As protein: CAWSAEIYNSPLHF. The genes are TRBV30 and TRBJ1-6; D is unclear. The CDR3 consists of 14 residues. Trimming cost V 1 base and J 3 bases, with 7 bases left between them. CDR1 and CDR2 (germline): GTSNPN, SVGIG (reference sequence).

This clonotype was counted at least ten times. The chain uses TRBV6-2 or TRBV6-3 and TRBJ2-5; tentative D call: TRBD2 (5 bases). Germline-derived CDR1 and CDR2 are MNHEY and SVGEGT. Trimming left V 7 bases short and J 5 bases short, with 8 bases between. The CDR3 is made up of 11 amino acids. The CDR3 sequence: CASTRGETQYF. The CDR3 DNA reads as TGTGCCAGCACTCGGGGTGAGACCCAGTACTTC.

This clonotype was observed a handful of times. The genes are TRBV28 and TRBJ2-7; a weak D match, TRBD2 (5 bases). CDR1 and CDR2 from the germline V gene are MDHEN and SYDVKM. Trimming shortened V by 6 bases and J by 6 bases, and 15 bases separated the two germline ends. CDR3 length equals 13 residues. The CDR3 region is CASSRLRVGEQYF. The CDR3 DNA reads TGTGCCAGCAGCCGATTGAGGGTGGGCGAGCAGTACTTC.

The rearrangement uses TRBV6-1 and TRBJ2-2, with a weak D call TRBD2 (7 bases). Deletions cut 7 bases from V and 0 bases from J, with 12 bases between. Germline-derived CDR1 and CDR2 are MNHNS and SASEGT. CDR3 size: 15 residues. This chain's CDR3 is CASKGGTSNTGELFF. In DNA form, the CDR3 reads TGTGCCAGCAAGGGAGGGACATCGAACACCGGGGAGCTGTTTTTT.

Only a few counts were recorded for this clonotype. V gene TRBV6-9 combines with J gene TRBJ1-1; D is unresolved. This CDR3 has 12 amino acids. Trimming left V 3 bases short and J 8 bases short, with 10 bases between. Germline V CDR1 and CDR2: MNHGY, SVAAGI. The CDR3 DNA reads as TGTGCCAGCAGTTACTCTCTGAAGGAAGCTTTCTTT. This gives the protein CASSYSLKEAFF.

This clonotype was recorded a few times. The chain combines TRBV30 with TRBJ2-1; 7 bases fit TRBD2. Germline V lookup: CDR1 GTSNPN, CDR2 SVGIG (reference sequence). Unmatched junction bases numbered 4, after V lost 2 bases and J lost 3 bases. This CDR3 has 14 residues. CDR3 region: CAWSRGGRYNEQFF. The CDR3 coding sequence is TGTGCCTGGAGTCGGGGAGGGCGCTACAATGAGCAGTTCTTC.

This clonotype turned up a few times. The chain carries TRBV7-2 and TRBJ2-5; a possible D gene is TRBD1 (5 bases). The CDR3 has 19 amino acids. CDR1 and CDR2 from the germline V gene are SGHTA and FQGNSA. The V end lost 1 base, the J end lost 1 base, and 22 bases lay between the germline ends. The CDR3 here is CASSLGQLVTGASQETQYF. The CDR3 region has the DNA TGTGCCAGCAGCTTAGGGCAACTTGTCACAGGCGCGTCCCAAGAGACCCAGTACTTC.

This clonotype was seen a few times. A read error may explain this, as a much larger clone is one base away. The genes are TRBV12-3 or TRBV12-4 and TRBJ1-4; D remains ambiguous. The CDR3 consists of 14 residues. The CDR3 DNA follows: TGTGCCGGCAGTTCGGGGTCACTAGGTGAAAAACTGTTTTTT. Translated: CAGSSGSLGEKLFF.

The genes are TRBV7-9 and TRBJ2-2, with TRBD2 as a possible D gene (5 bases). From germline, CDR1 is SEHNR and CDR2 FQNEAQ (reference sequence). This CDR3 has 14 amino acids. Trimming pared 5 bases from V and 4 bases from J, leaving 11 bases between. The CDR3 DNA is TGTGCCAGCAGCATCGGGGATTTCACCGGGGAGCTGTTTTTT. It is translated as CASSIGDFTGELFF.

This clonotype was seen more than once but under ten times. The V gene is TRBV7-9, the J gene TRBJ2-5, with no clear D. The CDR3 covers 15 residues. Trimming removed 4 bases from V and 0 bases from J, with 12 bases in between. Germline CDR1 reads SEHNR; CDR2 reads FQNEAQ (reference sequence). CDR3 DNA: TGTGCCAGCAGCTCTCGACGTGGGTACCAAGAGACCCAGTACTTC. Translating it yields CASSSRRGYQETQYF.

The table lists this clonotype with many counts. The chain carries TRBV15 and TRBJ1-5; perhaps TRBD1 as D (5 bases). The CDR3 contains 15 residues. Trimming left V 3 bases short and J 0 bases short, with 9 bases between. Germline V lookup: CDR1 LNHNV, CDR2 YYDKDF (reference sequence). The CDR3 sequence: CATSSYGASNQPQHF. The CDR3 DNA follows: TGTGCCACCAGCAGCTATGGGGCTAGCAATCAGCCCCAGCATTTT. Combining the CDR3 with reference TRBV15 and TRBJ1-5 gives the whole variable domain DAMVIQNPRYQVTQFGKPVTLSCSQTLNHNVMYWYQQKSSQAPKLLFHYYDKDFNNEADTPDNFQSRRPNTSFCFLDIRSPGLGDTAMYLCATSSYGASNQPQHFGDGTRLSIL.

Only a few counts were recorded for this clonotype. The chain is built from TRBV6-2 or TRBV6-3 and TRBJ2-7, with 10 bases matching TRBD2. The CDR3 consists of 15 residues. Germline V CDR1 and CDR2: MNHEY, SVGEGT. Germline trimming cut 5 bases from V and 2 bases from J; bases unmatched to any gene: 6. The CDR3 is CASSRGLAETYEQYF. CDR3 nucleotides: TGTGCCAGCAGTAGAGGACTAGCGGAAACCTACGAGCAGTACTTC.

Only a few counts were recorded for this clonotype. The V call is TRBV20-1, the J call TRBJ2-3; 8 nucleotides match TRBD1. CDR3 length: 16 residues. V lost 3 bases, J lost 1 base, and 9 bases stayed unmatched. The germline V gene has CDR1 DFQATT and CDR2 SNEGSKA (reference sequence). The CDR3 is CSASVPGGGGTDTQYF. CDR3 DNA sequence: TGCAGTGCTAGCGTCCCAGGGGGCGGCGGCACAGATACGCAGTATTTT.

This clonotype was counted ten times or more. The rearrangement uses TRBV2 and TRBJ2-7; D might be TRBD1 or TRBD2, each matching 7 bases. CDR1 and CDR2 (germline): SNHLY, FYNNEI. Trimming left V 4 bases short and J 7 bases short, with 20 bases between. CDR3 length: 15 amino acids. The CDR3 region is CASSVLGEGALEQYF. The DNA for the CDR3 is TGTGCCAGCAGTGTCCTCGGGGAGGGGGCGCTTGAGCAGTACTTC.

This chain uses TRBV29-1 with TRBJ1-1; tentatively, D is TRBD1 (5 bases). The CDR3 has 14 residues. Germline V lookup: CDR1 SQVTM, CDR2 ANQGSEA. The V end lost 1 base, the J end lost 7 bases, and 16 bases lay between the germline ends. CDR3 sequence (DNA): TGCAGCGTTGAAGTAACAAGGGGTACGGGTGAAGCTTTCTTT. Translated, it gives CSVEVTRGTGEAFF. Full variable domain (missing parts from reference TRBV29-1 and TRBJ1-1): SAVISQKPSRDICQRGTSLTIQCQVDSQVTMMFWYRQQPGQSLTLIATANQGSEATYESGFVIDKFPISRPNLTFSTLTVSNMSPEDSSIYLCSVEVTRGTGEAFFGQGTRLTVV.

The genes are TRBV4-1 and TRBJ2-7; the match to TRBD2 covers 7 bases. Germline CDR1 is MGHRA and CDR2 is YSYEKL. The V segment lost 4 bases and the J segment 4 bases; nucleotides outside the gene matches: 10. This CDR3 spans 15 amino acids. This CDR3 reads CASSRNWASGYEQYF. CDR3 nucleotide sequence: TGCGCCAGCAGCCGGAATTGGGCTAGCGGTTACGAGCAGTACTTC.

The V gene is TRBV20-1, the J gene TRBJ2-3, with 7 bases aligning to TRBD2. After removal of 4 bases from V and 0 bases from J, the junction contained 7 bases not matched to a gene. Germline CDR1 DFQATT, CDR2 SNEGSKA (reference sequence). CDR3 length equals 15 residues. In DNA, the CDR3 is TGCAGTGCTATACAAGCGGGAACTAGCACAGATACGCAGTATTTT. As protein: CSAIQAGTSTDTQYF.

The V gene is TRBV9, the J gene TRBJ2-7; 9 bases are shared with TRBD1. The ends lost 0 bases at V and 5 bases at J; junction bases unmatched: 6. Germline CDR1 and CDR2: SGDLS and YYNGEE. The CDR3 sequence is 15 residues long. The CDR3 loop reads CASSVGTGVGDEQYF. CDR3 DNA: TGTGCCAGCAGCGTAGGGACAGGGGTAGGGGACGAGCAGTACTTC.

The chain uses TRBV20-1 and TRBJ2-2, with D possibly matching TRBD2 (6 bases). This CDR3 has 14 residues. Germline CDR1 DFQATT, CDR2 SNEGSKA (reference sequence). V was shortened by 2 bases and J by 6 bases, with 13 bases between the two germline ends. The chain's CDR3 is CSARPPLAAGELFF. The CDR3 DNA sequence: TGCAGTGCTAGACCCCCACTAGCTGCCGGGGAGCTGTTTTTT.

The rearrangement uses TRBV29-1 and TRBJ1-1; D uncertain. Trimming took off 6 bases at V and 4 bases at J, with 9 bases between the two ends. The CDR3 contains 11 residues. Germline CDR1 is SQVTM and CDR2 is ANQGSEA. CDR3: CSVAPGTEAFF. CDR3 sequence (DNA): TGCAGCGTCGCCCCCGGCACTGAAGCTTTCTTT. The variable domain in full, completed from reference TRBV29-1 and TRBJ1-1, reads SAVISQKPSRDICQRGTSLTIQCQVDSQVTMMFWYRQQPGQSLTLIATANQGSEATYESGFVIDKFPISRPNLTFSTLTVSNMSPEDSSIYLCSVAPGTEAFFGQGTRLTVV.

The sample holds many counts of this clonotype. V usage is TRBV25-1 and J usage is TRBJ1-1; D gene unclear. CDR3 length: 13 amino acids. From germline, CDR1 is MGHDK and CDR2 SYGVNS. Trimming cost V 6 bases and J 4 bases, with 12 bases left between them. CDR3 DNA sequence: TGTGCCAGCAGGGCTGAGGGCCGCACTGAAGCTTTCTTT. Encoded protein: CASRAEGRTEAFF. Full variable domain (outside the CDR3, taken from reference TRBV25-1 and TRBJ1-1): EADIYQTPRYLVIGTGKKITLECSQTMGHDKMYWYQQDPGMELHLIHYSYGVNSTEKGDLSSESTVSRIRTEHFPLTLESARPSHTSQYLCASRAEGRTEAFFGQGTRLTVV.

This clonotype was detected a few times. The gene calls are TRBV20-1 and TRBJ2-2; 7 bases are a match to TRBD1. This CDR3 contains 15 residues. V was clipped by 6 bases and J by 1 base; unmatched bases: 8. Germline-derived CDR1 and CDR2 are DFQATT and SNEGSKA (reference sequence). The CDR3 DNA reads TGCAGTGCCCGCCCGGGACAGATGAACACCGGGGAGCTGTTTTTT. It codes for CSARPGQMNTGELFF.

This clonotype turned up a few times. The V and J genes are TRBV6-1 and TRBJ2-6, with D perhaps given as TRBD1 or TRBD2 (5 bases each). The CDR3 has 21 residues. With 7 bases removed from V and 0 bases from J, the gap between germline ends came to 28 bases. The germline gives CDR1 MNHNS, CDR2 SASEGT. CDR3 DNA sequence: TGTGCCAGCAAGATAAGGGGTGGGACGCTGACTCTTATCTCTGGGGCCAACGTCCTGACTTTC. Translation: CASKIRGGTLTLISGANVLTF.

The V and J genes are TRBV11-2 and TRBJ1-2; 9 bases align to TRBD1. Trimming took 4 bases from V and 8 from J; bases not matched to a gene: 8. Germline CDR1 is SGHAT and CDR2 is FQNNGV. This CDR3 is built from 14 residues. The chain's CDR3 is CASSSPGQGRGYTF. In DNA form, the CDR3 reads TGTGCCAGCAGCTCCCCGGGACAGGGTCGGGGCTACACCTTC.

At least ten counts were recorded for this clonotype. The chain recombines TRBV28 with TRBJ1-1; 7 bases are a match to TRBD1. CDR3 length equals 15 residues. Trimming took 5 bases from V and 1 from J; bases not matched to a gene: 7. Germline loops: CDR1 MDHEN, CDR2 SYDVKM. This chain's CDR3 is CASSPSTGWNTEAFF. The CDR3 DNA reads as TGTGCCAGCAGTCCTTCGACAGGGTGGAACACTGAAGCTTTCTTT.